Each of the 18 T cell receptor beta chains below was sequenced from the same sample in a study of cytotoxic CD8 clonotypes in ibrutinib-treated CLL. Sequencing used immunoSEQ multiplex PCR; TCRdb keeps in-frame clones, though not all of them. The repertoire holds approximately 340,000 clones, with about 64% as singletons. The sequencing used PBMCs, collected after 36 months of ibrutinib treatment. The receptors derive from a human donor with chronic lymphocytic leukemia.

The CDR3 here is CASAEQGLSYGYTF. CDR3 nucleotide sequence: TGTGCCAGCGCCGAACAGGGTCTTAGCTATGGCTACACCTTC. V gene TRBV5-4 combines with J gene TRBJ1-2; possible D gene TRBD1, 6 bases. Trimming removed 7 bases from V and 4 bases from J, with 17 bases in between. The CDR3 loop spans 14 amino acids. Germline V gene lookup returns CDR1 SGHNT and CDR2 YYREEE (reference sequence).

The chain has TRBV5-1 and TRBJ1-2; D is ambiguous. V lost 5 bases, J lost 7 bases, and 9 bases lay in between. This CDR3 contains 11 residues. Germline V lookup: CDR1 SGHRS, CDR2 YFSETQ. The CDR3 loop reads CASRNGVGYTF. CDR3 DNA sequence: TGCGCCAGCAGGAACGGTGTTGGCTACACCTTC.

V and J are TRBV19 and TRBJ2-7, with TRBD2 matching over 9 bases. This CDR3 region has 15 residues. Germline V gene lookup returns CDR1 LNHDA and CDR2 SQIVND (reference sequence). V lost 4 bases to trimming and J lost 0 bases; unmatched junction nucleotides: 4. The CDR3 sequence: CASSSGRAPSYEQYF. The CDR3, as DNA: TGTGCCAGTAGTAGCGGGAGGGCCCCCTCCTACGAGCAGTACTTC.

CDR3 nucleotides: TGCGCCAGCAGTGAAGCGGGGACTAGCGGGAGTAGGTTCTACGAGCAGTACTTC. Translated, it gives CASSEAGTSGSRFYEQYF. The chain joins TRBV10-2 to TRBJ2-7; TRBD2 matches 14 bases. The V gene's germline CDR1 is WSHSY and CDR2 SAAADI. The junction had 10 bases not matched to a gene; V was cut back by 3 bases and J by 3 bases. CDR3 length equals 18 residues.

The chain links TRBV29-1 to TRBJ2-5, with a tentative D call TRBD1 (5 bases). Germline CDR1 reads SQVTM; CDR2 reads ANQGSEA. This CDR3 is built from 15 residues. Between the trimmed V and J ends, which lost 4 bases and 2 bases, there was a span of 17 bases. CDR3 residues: CSVVTPSRAQETQYF. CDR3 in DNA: TGCAGCGTTGTGACCCCCTCCAGGGCGCAAGAGACCCAGTACTTC. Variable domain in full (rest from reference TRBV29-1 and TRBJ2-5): SAVISQKPSRDICQRGTSLTIQCQVDSQVTMMFWYRQQPGQSLTLIATANQGSEATYESGFVIDKFPISRPNLTFSTLTVSNMSPEDSSIYLCSVVTPSRAQETQYFGPGTRLLVL.

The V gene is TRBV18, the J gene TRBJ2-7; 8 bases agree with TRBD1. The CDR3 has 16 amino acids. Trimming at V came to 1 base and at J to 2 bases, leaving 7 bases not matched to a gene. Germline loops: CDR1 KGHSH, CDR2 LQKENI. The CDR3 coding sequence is TGTGCCAGCTCACCACAATCAGGGGGCGCCCCCTACGAGCAGTACTTC. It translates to CASSPQSGGAPYEQYF.

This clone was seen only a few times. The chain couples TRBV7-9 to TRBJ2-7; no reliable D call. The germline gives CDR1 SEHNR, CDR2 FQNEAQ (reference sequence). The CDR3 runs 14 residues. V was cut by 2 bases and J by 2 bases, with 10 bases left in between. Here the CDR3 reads CASSLTPTPYEQYF. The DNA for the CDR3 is TGTGCCAGCAGCTTAACACCCACACCCTACGAGCAGTACTTC.

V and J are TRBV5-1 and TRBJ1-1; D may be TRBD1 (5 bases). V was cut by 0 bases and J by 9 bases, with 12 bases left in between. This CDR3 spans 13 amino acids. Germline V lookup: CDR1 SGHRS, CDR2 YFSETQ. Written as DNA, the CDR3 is TGCGCCAGCAGCTTGGTAACAGGCGGAAAAGCTTTCTTT. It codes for CASSLVTGGKAFF.

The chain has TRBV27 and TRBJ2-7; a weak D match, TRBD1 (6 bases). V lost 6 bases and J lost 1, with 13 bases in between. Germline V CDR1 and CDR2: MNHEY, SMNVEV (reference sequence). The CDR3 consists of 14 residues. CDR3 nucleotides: TGTGCCAGCAGGGAGAGGGGGAATTCCTACGAGCAGTACTTC. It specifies CASRERGNSYEQYF.

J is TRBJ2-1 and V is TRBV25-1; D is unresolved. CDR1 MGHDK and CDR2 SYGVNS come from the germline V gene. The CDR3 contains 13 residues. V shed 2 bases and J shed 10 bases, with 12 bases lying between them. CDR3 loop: CASSELLLGEQFF. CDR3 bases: TGTGCCAGCAGTGAACTCCTCCTGGGGGAGCAGTTCTTC.

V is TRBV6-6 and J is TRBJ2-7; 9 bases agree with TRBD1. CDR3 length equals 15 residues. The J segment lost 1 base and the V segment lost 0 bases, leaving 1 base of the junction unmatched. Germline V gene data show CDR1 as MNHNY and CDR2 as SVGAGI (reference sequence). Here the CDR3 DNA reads TGTGCCAGCAGTTACTCGGGACAGGGTTCCTACGAGCAGTACTTC. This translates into CASSYSGQGSYEQYF.

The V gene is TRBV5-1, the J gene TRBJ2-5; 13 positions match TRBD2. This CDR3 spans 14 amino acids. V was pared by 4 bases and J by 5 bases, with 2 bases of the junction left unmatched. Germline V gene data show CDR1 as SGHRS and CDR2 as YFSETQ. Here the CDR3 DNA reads TGCGCCAGCAGCACTAGCGGGAGGGCGGAGACCCAGTACTTC. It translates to CASSTSGRAETQYF.

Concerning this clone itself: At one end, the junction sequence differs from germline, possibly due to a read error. The CDR3 DNA reads TGTGCCAGCAGGGAAGGACAGGGTTACGAGCAGTACTTC. Amino acid sequence: CASREGQGYEQYF. J is TRBJ2-7 and V is TRBV2; TRBD1 aligns across 8 bases. The CDR3 is 13 amino acids. Germline loops: CDR1 SNHLY, CDR2 FYNNEI. The full variable domain, with the rest looked up from reference TRBV2 and TRBJ2-7, is EPEVTQTPSHQVTQMGQEVILRCVPISNHLYFYWYRQILGQKVEFLVSFYNNEISEKSEIFDDQFSVERPDGSNFTLKIRSTKLEDSAMYFCASREGQGYEQYFGPGTRLTVT.

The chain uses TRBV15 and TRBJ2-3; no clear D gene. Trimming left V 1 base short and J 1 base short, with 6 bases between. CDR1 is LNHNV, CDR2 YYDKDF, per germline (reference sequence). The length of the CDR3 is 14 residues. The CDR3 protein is CATSRGHRTDTQYF. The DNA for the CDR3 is TGTGCCACCAGCAGAGGACACCGCACAGATACGCAGTATTTT.

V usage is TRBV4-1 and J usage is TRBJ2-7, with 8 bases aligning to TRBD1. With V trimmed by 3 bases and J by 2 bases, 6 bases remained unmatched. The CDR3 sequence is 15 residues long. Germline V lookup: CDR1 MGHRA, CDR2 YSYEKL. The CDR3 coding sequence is TGCGCCAGCAGCCATTCCGGGACAGGTCCCTACGAGCAGTACTTC. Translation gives CASSHSGTGPYEQYF.

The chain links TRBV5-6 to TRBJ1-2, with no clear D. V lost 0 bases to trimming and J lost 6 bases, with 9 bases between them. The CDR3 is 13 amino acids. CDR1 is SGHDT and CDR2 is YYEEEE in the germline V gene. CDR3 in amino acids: CASSLDGVNGYTF. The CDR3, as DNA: TGTGCCAGCAGCTTGGATGGGGTGAATGGCTACACCTTC.

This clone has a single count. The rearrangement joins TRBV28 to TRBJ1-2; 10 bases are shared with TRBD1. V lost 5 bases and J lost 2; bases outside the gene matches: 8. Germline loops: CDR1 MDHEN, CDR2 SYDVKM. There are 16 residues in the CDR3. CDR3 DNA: TGTGCCAGCAGTCATTACGGACAGGGGGAGAACTATGGCTACACCTTC. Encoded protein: CASSHYGQGENYGYTF.

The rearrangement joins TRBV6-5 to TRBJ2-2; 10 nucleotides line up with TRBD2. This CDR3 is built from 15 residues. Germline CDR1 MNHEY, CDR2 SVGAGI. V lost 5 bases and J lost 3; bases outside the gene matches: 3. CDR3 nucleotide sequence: TGTGCCAGCAGTCTAGCGGGGGCCTACACCGGGGAGCTGTTTTTT. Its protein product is CASSLAGAYTGELFF.